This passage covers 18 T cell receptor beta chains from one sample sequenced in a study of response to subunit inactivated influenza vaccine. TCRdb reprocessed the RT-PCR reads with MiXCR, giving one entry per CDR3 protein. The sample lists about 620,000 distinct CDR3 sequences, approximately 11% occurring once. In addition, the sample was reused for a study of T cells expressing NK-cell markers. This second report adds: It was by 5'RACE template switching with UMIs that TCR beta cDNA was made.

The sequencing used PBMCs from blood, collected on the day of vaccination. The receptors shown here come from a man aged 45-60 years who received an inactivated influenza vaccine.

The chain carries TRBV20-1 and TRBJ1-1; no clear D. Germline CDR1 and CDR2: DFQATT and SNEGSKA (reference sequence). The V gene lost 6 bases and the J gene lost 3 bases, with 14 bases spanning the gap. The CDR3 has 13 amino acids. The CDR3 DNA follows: TGCAGTGCCCCAAGACCGTTGGACACTGAAGCTTTCTTT. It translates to CSAPRPLDTEAFF.

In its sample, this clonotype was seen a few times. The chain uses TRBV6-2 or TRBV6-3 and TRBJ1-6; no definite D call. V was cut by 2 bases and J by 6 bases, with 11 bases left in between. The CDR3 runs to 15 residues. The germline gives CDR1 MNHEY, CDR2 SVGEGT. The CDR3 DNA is TGTGCCAGCAGTTACGGACCGGGAGCTAATTCACCCCTCCACTTT. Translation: CASSYGPGANSPLHF.

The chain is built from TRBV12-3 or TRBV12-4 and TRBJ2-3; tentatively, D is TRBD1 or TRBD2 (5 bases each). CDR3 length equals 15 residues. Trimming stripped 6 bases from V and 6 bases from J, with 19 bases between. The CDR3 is CASRPLLGPPDTQYF. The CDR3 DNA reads TGTGCCAGCAGACCGCTTTTGGGACCGCCGGATACGCAGTATTTT.

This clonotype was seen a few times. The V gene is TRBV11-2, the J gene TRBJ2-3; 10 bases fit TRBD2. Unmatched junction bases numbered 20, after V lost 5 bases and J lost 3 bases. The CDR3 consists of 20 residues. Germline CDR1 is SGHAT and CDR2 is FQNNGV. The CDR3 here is CASSPVGGPLAGGATDTQYF. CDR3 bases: TGTGCCAGCAGCCCGGTAGGCGGGCCCTTAGCGGGGGGAGCAACAGATACGCAGTATTTT.

This CDR3 is CASHTGGVVNEQFF. In DNA, the CDR3 is TGTGCCAGCCACACAGGGGGCGTTGTAAATGAGCAGTTCTTC. V is TRBV6-1 and J is TRBJ2-1; 9 bases fit TRBD1. This CDR3 is built from 14 residues. The J segment lost 7 bases and the V segment lost 8 bases, leaving 9 bases of the junction unmatched. CDR1 is MNHNS and CDR2 is SASEGT in the germline V gene.

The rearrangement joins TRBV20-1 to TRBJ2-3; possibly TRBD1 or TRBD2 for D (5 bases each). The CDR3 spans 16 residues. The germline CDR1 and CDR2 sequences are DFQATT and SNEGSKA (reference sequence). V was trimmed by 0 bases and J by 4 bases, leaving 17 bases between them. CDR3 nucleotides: TGCAGTGCTAGAGATCTACCGGGACGACCCGCAGATACGCAGTATTTT. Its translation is CSARDLPGRPADTQYF.

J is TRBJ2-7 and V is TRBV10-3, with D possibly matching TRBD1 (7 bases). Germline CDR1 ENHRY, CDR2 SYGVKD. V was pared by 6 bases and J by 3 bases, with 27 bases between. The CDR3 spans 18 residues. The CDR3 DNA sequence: TGTGCCATCAGGGGAGGACCCCTGGGGGACAGAGTCCTCTACGAGCAGTACTTC. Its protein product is CAIRGGPLGDRVLYEQYF.

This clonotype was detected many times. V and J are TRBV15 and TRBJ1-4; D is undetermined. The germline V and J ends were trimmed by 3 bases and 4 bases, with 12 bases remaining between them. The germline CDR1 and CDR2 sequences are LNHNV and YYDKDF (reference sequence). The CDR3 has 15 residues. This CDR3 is CATSRDGALNEKLFF. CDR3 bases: TGTGCCACCAGCAGGGACGGAGCTCTTAATGAAAAACTGTTTTTT.

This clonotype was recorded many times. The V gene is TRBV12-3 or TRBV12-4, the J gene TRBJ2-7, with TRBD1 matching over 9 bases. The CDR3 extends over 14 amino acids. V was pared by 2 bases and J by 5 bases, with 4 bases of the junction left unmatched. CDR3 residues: CASSLTGGFDEQYF. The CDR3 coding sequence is TGTGCCAGCAGTTTAACAGGGGGCTTCGACGAGCAGTACTTC.

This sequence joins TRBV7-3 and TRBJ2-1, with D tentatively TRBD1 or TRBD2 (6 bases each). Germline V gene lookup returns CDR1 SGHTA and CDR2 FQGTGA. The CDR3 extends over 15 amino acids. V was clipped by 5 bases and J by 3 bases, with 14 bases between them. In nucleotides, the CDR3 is TGTGCCAGCAGCCCTGGGGGGCGGGTCTACAATGAGCAGTTCTTC. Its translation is CASSPGGRVYNEQFF.

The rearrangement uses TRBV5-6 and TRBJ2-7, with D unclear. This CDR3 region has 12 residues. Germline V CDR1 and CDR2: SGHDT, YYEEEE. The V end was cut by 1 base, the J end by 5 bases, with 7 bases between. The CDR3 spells CASSLSVNEQYF. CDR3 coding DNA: TGTGCCAGCAGCTTGAGTGTGAACGAGCAGTACTTC.

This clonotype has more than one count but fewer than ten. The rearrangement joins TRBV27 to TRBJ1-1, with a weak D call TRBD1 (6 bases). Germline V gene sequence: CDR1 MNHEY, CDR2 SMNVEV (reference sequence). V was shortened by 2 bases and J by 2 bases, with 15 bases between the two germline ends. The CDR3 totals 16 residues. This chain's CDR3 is CASSLLIRGPNTEAFF. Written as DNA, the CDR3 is TGTGCCAGCAGTTTACTTATTCGGGGGCCCAACACTGAAGCTTTCTTT.

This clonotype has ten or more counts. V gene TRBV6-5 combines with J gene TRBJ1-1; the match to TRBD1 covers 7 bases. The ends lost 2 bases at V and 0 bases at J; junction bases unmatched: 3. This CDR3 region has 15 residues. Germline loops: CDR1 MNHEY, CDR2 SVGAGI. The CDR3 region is CASSYLQGMNTEAFF. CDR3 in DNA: TGTGCCAGCAGTTACCTACAGGGGATGAACACTGAAGCTTTCTTT.

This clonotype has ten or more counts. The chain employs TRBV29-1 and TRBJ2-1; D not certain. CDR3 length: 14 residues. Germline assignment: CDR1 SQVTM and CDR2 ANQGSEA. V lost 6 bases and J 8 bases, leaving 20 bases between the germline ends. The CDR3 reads CSVATPGLVHEQFF. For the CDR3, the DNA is TGCAGCGTAGCTACCCCGGGCCTAGTCCATGAGCAGTTCTTC.

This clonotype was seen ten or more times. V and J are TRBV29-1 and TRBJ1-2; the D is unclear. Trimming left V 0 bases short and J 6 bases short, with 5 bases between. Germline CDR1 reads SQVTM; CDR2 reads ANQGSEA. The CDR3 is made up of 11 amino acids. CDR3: CSVEDFDGYTF. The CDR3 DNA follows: TGCAGCGTTGAAGACTTCGATGGCTACACCTTC.

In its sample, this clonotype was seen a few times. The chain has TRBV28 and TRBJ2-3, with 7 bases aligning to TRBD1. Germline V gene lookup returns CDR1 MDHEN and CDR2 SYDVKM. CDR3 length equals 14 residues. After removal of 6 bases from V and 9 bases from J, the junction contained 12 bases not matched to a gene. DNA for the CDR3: TGTGCCAGCAGCCACAAACAGGGGTACTTCACGCAGTATTTT. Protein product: CASSHKQGYFTQYF.

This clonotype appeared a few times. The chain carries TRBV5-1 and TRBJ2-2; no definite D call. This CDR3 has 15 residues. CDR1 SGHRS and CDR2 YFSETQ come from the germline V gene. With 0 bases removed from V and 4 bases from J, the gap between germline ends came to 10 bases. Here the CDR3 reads CASSLETQTTGELFF. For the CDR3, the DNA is TGCGCCAGCAGCTTGGAGACCCAGACCACCGGGGAGCTGTTTTTT.

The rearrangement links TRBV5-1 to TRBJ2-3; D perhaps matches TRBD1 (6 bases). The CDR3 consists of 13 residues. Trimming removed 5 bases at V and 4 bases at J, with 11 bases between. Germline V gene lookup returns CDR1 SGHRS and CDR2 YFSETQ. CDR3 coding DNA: TGCGCCAGCAGGGCAGGGGCTCCAGATACGCAGTATTTT. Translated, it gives CASRAGAPDTQYF.